This T cell receptor (beta chain) was sequenced during a study of T cell responses to AZD1222 COVID-19 vaccine. Study observations and caveats: Sampled repertoires all dated from after the peak T cell response. Donors were chiefly white British, with a greater number of females, and clonal diversity was perhaps underestimated.

Germline lookup yields CDR1 MNHEY and CDR2 SVGAGI. This CDR3 comprises 16 residues. V was trimmed by 0 bases and J by 3 bases, leaving 14 bases between them. In the case of this clone: Its matching antigen is unknown.

Sequencing was performed with immunoSEQ multiplex PCR; in TCRdb, only in-frame clones are kept and a portion is missing. The table shows about 150,000 clones, with roughly 90% occurring only once. The receptor was isolated from an adult in good health. J is TRBJ1-1 and V is TRBV6-5; the D gene is possibly TRBD1 (5 bases). Sequenced material: peripheral blood, taken on day 0 of AZD1222 vaccination. The CDR3 loop reads CASSYSKAGRYTEAFF. The CDR3, as DNA: TGTGCCAGCAGTTACTCGAAGGCAGGGAGATACACTGAAGCTTTCTTT.